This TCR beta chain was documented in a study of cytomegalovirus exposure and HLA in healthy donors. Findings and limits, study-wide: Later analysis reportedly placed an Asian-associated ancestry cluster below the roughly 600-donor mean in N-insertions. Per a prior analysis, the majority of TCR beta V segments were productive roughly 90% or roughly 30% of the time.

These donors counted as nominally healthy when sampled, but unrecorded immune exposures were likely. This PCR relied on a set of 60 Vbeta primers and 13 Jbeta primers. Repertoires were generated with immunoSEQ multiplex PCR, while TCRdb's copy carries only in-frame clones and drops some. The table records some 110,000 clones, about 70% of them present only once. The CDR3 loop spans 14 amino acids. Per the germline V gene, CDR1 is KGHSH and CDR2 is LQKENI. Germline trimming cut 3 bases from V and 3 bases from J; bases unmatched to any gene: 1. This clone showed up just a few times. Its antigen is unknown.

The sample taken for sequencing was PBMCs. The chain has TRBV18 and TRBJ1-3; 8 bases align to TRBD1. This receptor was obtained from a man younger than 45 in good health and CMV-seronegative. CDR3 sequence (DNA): TGTGCCAGCTCACCGACAGGGGTTGGAAACACCATATATTTT. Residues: CASSPTGVGNTIYF.